This entry lists 29 T cell receptor beta chains sequenced from one sample in a study of shared T cell receptors in the human thymus. Data came from immunoSEQ multiplex PCR; TCRdb stores just in-frame clones and leaves some out. The sample has 720,000 or so clones; approximately 85% are singletons. The sample was also reused in another study, on human thymus T cells.

The sample comprised thymocytes. These receptors came from a girl under three years old with a congenital heart defect.

This chain connects TRBV4-3 to TRBJ2-1; 11 nucleotides agree with TRBD2. The CDR3 runs 16 residues. Germline V lookup: CDR1 LGHNA, CDR2 YSLEER. V lost 1 base to trimming and J lost 5 bases; unmatched junction nucleotides: 4. This CDR3 is CASSQATSGGDNEQFF. Written as DNA, the CDR3 is TGCGCCAGCAGCCAAGCTACTAGCGGGGGAGACAATGAGCAGTTCTTC.

The rearrangement links TRBV5-1 to TRBJ2-5, with TRBD1 matching over 7 bases. The last part of the DNA fits TRBJ2-7 better; the J call may be wrong. Per the germline V gene, CDR1 is SGHRS and CDR2 is YFSETQ. The CDR3 is 17 amino acids. CDR3 sequence (DNA): TGCGCCAGCAGCTTGAGAGGACAGGCAGTTCCCCAGCACGAGCAGTACTTC. It encodes CASSLRGQAVPQHEQYF.

The rearrangement links TRBV19 to TRBJ2-7, with 7 positions matching TRBD1. Trimming removed 4 bases from V and 0 bases from J; junction bases left unmatched: 3. In germline, CDR1 is LNHDA, CDR2 SQIVND (reference sequence). This CDR3 is 14 amino acids long. CDR3 nucleotide sequence: TGTGCCAGTAGTACCCGGGACAGCTCCTACGAGCAGTACTTC. Translated, it gives CASSTRDSSYEQYF.

The rearrangement joins TRBV21-1 to TRBJ2-7; the table's D call of TRBD1 was not tested on the DNA. TRBV21-1 is a pseudogene locus. The CDR3 extends over 15 amino acids. The CDR3 sequence: CASSNRAGGHYEQYF. The CDR3, as DNA: TGTGCCAGCAGCAATAGGGCAGGGGGGCACTACGAGCAGTACTTC.

The gene calls are TRBV11-2 and TRBJ1-2; no firm D call. CDR1 is SGHAT, CDR2 FQNNGV, per germline. CDR3 size: 13 residues. Trimming took off 0 bases at V and 2 bases at J, with 4 bases between the two ends. As DNA, the CDR3 is TGTGCCAGCAGCTTAGACAAAAACTATGGCTACACCTTC. The encoded protein is CASSLDKNYGYTF.

CDR3 nucleotides: TGTGCCAGCAGCACACAACCCGGGGATACGCCTAATTCACCCCTCCACTTT. It is translated as CASSTQPGDTPNSPLHF. The rearrangement joins TRBV21-1 to TRBJ1-6. TRBV21-1 is recorded as a pseudogene. This CDR3 has 17 amino acids.

The chain combines TRBV4-1 with TRBJ2-1, with D possibly TRBD1 on 5 matching bases. The V gene's germline CDR1 is MGHRA and CDR2 YSYEKL. The V gene lost 2 bases and the J gene lost 2 bases, with 10 bases spanning the gap. This CDR3 spans 15 amino acids. CDR3 region: CASSQPGYAYNEQFF. The DNA of the CDR3 is TGCGCCAGCAGCCAACCAGGGTACGCCTACAATGAGCAGTTCTTC.

The chain recombines TRBV7-2 with TRBJ2-7, with 7 bases matching TRBD1. The germline CDR1 and CDR2 sequences are SGHTA and FQGNSA. With V trimmed by 5 bases and J by 6 bases, 13 bases remained unmatched. The CDR3 runs 15 residues. The CDR3 reads CASSPLRGLISEQYF. CDR3 DNA: TGTGCCAGCAGCCCCTTGAGGGGGCTTATCAGCGAGCAGTACTTC.

Comment on this clone: Other DNA sequences from this sample encode an identical CDR3 as well. This chain connects TRBV4-1 to TRBJ1-2; TRBD1 agrees at 9 bases. This CDR3 has 18 residues. Germline V gene sequence: CDR1 MGHRA, CDR2 YSYEKL. The V and J ends lost 0 bases and 8 bases, in that order; junction bases with no gene match: 16. CDR3 amino acids: CASSQEPPWGTGSGGYTF. DNA of the CDR3: TGCGCCAGCAGCCAAGAGCCCCCTTGGGGGACAGGGTCTGGCGGCTACACCTTC.

V is TRBV7-6 and J is TRBJ2-7; 8 bases line up with TRBD2. The germline V gene encodes CDR1 SGHVS and CDR2 FNYEAQ. V was clipped by 3 bases and J by 0 bases; unmatched bases: 4. The CDR3 runs to 15 residues. The CDR3, as DNA: TGTGCCAGCAGCTTCGCCAGCGGGAGCTCCTACGAGCAGTACTTC. Translating it yields CASSFASGSSYEQYF.

The chain joins TRBV7-8 to TRBJ1-2; no definite D call. Trimming took 2 bases from V and 0 from J, leaving 16 bases between them. Germline loops: CDR1 SGHVS, CDR2 FQNEAQ. This CDR3 spans 17 amino acids. The CDR3 loop reads CASSLTQAAQANYGYTF. The CDR3 region has the DNA TGTGCCAGCAGCTTAACCCAGGCAGCCCAAGCTAACTATGGCTACACCTTC.

The chain employs TRBV6-5 and TRBJ1-4; D remains ambiguous. From germline, CDR1 is MNHEY and CDR2 SVGAGI. Between the trimmed V and J ends, which lost 6 bases and 4 bases, there was a span of 12 bases. The CDR3 has 14 amino acids. The CDR3 sequence: CASSPARYNEKLFF. The CDR3 bases are TGTGCCAGCAGCCCCGCACGGTATAATGAAAAACTGTTTTTT.

This sequence joins TRBV7-6 and TRBJ2-3; a possible D gene is TRBD2 (6 bases). The length of the CDR3 is 17 residues. V lost 4 bases to trimming and J lost 2 bases, with 19 bases between them. CDR1 and CDR2 (germline): SGHVS, FNYEAQ. The CDR3 DNA is TGTGCCAGCAGCTCCTCTCCCGTAGGGGACTTCACAGATACGCAGTATTTT. Its translation is CASSSSPVGDFTDTQYF.

The V and J genes are TRBV15 and TRBJ1-4; a weak D match, TRBD1 (6 bases). Germline loops: CDR1 LNHNV, CDR2 YYDKDF (reference sequence). V gave up 4 bases and J gave up 5 bases, with 17 bases separating them. This CDR3 has 16 residues. CDR3: CATSTNLGQRNEKLFF. The CDR3, as DNA: TGTGCCACCAGCACCAACCTCGGACAGCGGAATGAAAAACTGTTTTTT.

The chain couples TRBV14 to TRBJ2-1, with D possibly being TRBD2 (6 bases). The germline CDR1 and CDR2 sequences are SGHDN and FVKESK. This CDR3 is 16 amino acids long. V lost 4 bases and J 4 bases, leaving 17 bases between the germline ends. CDR3 region: CASSLLRGLLYNEQFF. CDR3 nucleotides: TGTGCCAGCAGCCTACTTCGGGGGTTACTTTACAATGAGCAGTTCTTC. The variable domain in full, completed from reference TRBV14 and TRBJ2-1, reads EAGVTQFPSHSVIEKGQTVTLRCDPISGHDNLYWYRRVMGKEIKFLLHFVKESKQDESGMPNNRFLAERTGGTYSTLKVQPAELEDSGVYFCASSLLRGLLYNEQFFGPGTRLTVL.

This clone was picked up one time. The chain couples TRBV4-1 to TRBJ1-6; TRBD1 agrees at 9 bases. Looked up from germline, CDR1 is MGHRA and CDR2 is YSYEKL. This CDR3 comprises 17 residues. The junction had 19 bases not matched to a gene; V was cut back by 4 bases and J by 15 bases. The CDR3 sequence: CASSPAPTPGTGFLLHF. The CDR3 coding sequence is TGCGCCAGCAGCCCAGCCCCCACTCCCGGGACAGGGTTCCTCCTCCACTTT.

This clone came up once. The chain is built from TRBV6-5 and TRBJ2-5; 9 bases align to TRBD2. The CDR3 totals 15 residues. Germline CDR1 MNHEY, CDR2 SVGAGI. The V gene end was trimmed by 4 bases and the J gene end by 3 bases; junction bases not matched to a gene: 6. In DNA form, the CDR3 reads TGTGCCAGCAGTTTGGGCGGGGGGGTGAAAGAGACCCAGTACTTC. Translation gives CASSLGGGVKETQYF.

V and J are TRBV9 and TRBJ1-2, with TRBD1 matching 9 bases. With 3 bases clipped from V and 7 bases from J, the junction kept 13 bases outside the gene matches. The CDR3 has 16 amino acids. In germline, CDR1 is SGDLS, CDR2 YYNGEE. The CDR3 loop is CASSASRDRVWGGYTF. In DNA form, the CDR3 reads TGTGCCAGCAGCGCGTCCCGGGACAGGGTTTGGGGTGGCTACACCTTC.

The genes are TRBV13 and TRBJ1-4, with D perhaps matching TRBD1 (6 bases). Germline values: CDR1 PRHDT, CDR2 FYEKMQ (reference sequence). V lost 6 bases to trimming and J lost 7 bases, with 33 bases between them. The CDR3 has 20 amino acids. CDR3 protein: CASSHKKQRGEGVEGEKLFF. CDR3 DNA sequence: TGTGCCAGCAGTCATAAAAAGCAGCGAGGGGAGGGGGTTGAAGGTGAAAAACTGTTTTTT.

The chain carries TRBV9 and TRBJ1-6; D gene unclear. Per the germline V gene, CDR1 is SGDLS and CDR2 is YYNGEE. This CDR3 region has 14 residues. Trimming removed 3 bases from V and 5 bases from J, with 9 bases in between. The CDR3 reads CASSASPNNSPLHF. The CDR3 coding sequence is TGTGCCAGCAGCGCAAGCCCTAATAATTCACCCCTCCACTTT.

The CDR3 coding sequence is TGTGCCAGCAGCCAAGAATCCCAGGGGGCCGGGGAGACTGAAGCTTTCTTT. Its protein product is CASSQESQGAGETEAFF. The chain combines TRBV14 with TRBJ1-1, with 8 bases identical to TRBD1. The junction had 11 bases not matched to a gene; V was cut back by 0 bases and J by 5 bases. This CDR3 has 17 residues. Germline V gives CDR1 SGHDN, CDR2 FVKESK.

This chain uses TRBV27 with TRBJ2-4; TRBD2 agrees at 8 bases. The CDR3 runs 14 residues. Germline assignment: CDR1 MNHEY and CDR2 SMNVEV (reference sequence). J gave up 0 bases and V 8 bases, and 3 bases lay outside the gene matches. The CDR3: CASRGGLAKNIQYF. DNA of the CDR3: TGTGCCAGCCGGGGGGGTTTAGCCAAAAACATTCAGTACTTC.

The DNA for the CDR3 is TGTGCCAGCAGCGCCCCTTACCGGCGGGGGGGCCGGGAGACCCAGTACTTC. This translates into CASSAPYRRGGRETQYF. The chain recombines TRBV9 with TRBJ2-5; TRBD2 matches 9 bases. Germline loops: CDR1 SGDLS, CDR2 YYNGEE. V lost 3 bases to trimming and J lost 5 bases; unmatched junction nucleotides: 14. The CDR3 totals 17 residues.

The J gene is TRBJ1-1, the V gene TRBV5-6; D ambiguous. The CDR3 spans 14 residues. V lost 0 bases and J lost 2, with 8 bases in between. Per germline, CDR1 SGHDT and CDR2 YYEEEE. The CDR3 loop reads CASSLGRPNTEAFF. CDR3 nucleotides: TGTGCCAGCAGCTTGGGCAGGCCAAACACTGAAGCTTTCTTT.

This chain uses TRBV29-1 with TRBJ2-3, with 8 bases lining up with TRBD1. CDR3 length: 14 amino acids. Losses at the gene ends were 6 bases for V and 1 base for J; bases not matched to a gene: 6. CDR1 and CDR2 (germline): SQVTM, ANQGSEA. The DNA of the CDR3 is TGCAGCGTGGGGACAGGAAGGGGCACAGATACGCAGTATTTT. Its protein is CSVGTGRGTDTQYF.

V is TRBV5-1 and J is TRBJ1-1; 7 bases match TRBD1. The germline gives CDR1 SGHRS, CDR2 YFSETQ. Trimming at V came to 4 bases and at J to 0 bases, leaving 12 bases not matched to a gene. This CDR3 comprises 17 residues. CDR3 loop: CASSLIPGQTMNTEAFF. CDR3 DNA sequence: TGCGCCAGCAGCCTTATTCCGGGACAGACCATGAACACTGAAGCTTTCTTT. Complete variable domain (other parts from reference TRBV5-1 and TRBJ1-1): KAGVTQTPRYLIKTRGQQVTLSCSPISGHRSVSWYQQTPGQGLQFLFEYFSETQRNKGNFPGRFSGRQFSNSRSEMNVSTLELGDSALYLCASSLIPGQTMNTEAFFGQGTRLTVV.

V gene TRBV7-8 combines with J gene TRBJ2-7; possibly TRBD1 for D (6 bases). CDR3 size: 13 residues. CDR1 and CDR2 (germline): SGHVS, FQNEAQ. Trimming stripped 2 bases from V and 3 bases from J, with 8 bases between. The CDR3 sequence: CASSLLDSYEQYF. The DNA of the CDR3 is TGTGCCAGCAGCTTATTGGACAGCTACGAGCAGTACTTC.

This chain uses TRBV27 with TRBJ2-1; TRBD1 matches at 9 bases. The trim removed 4 bases at V and 4 bases at J, leaving 5 bases unmatched. The germline V gene encodes CDR1 MNHEY and CDR2 SMNVEV (reference sequence). CDR3 size: 15 residues. The CDR3 region is CASSSWTGEYNEQFF. Written as DNA, the CDR3 is TGTGCCAGCAGTTCTTGGACAGGGGAATACAATGAGCAGTTCTTC.

The chain carries TRBV7-3 and TRBJ2-1, with 14 bases fitting TRBD2. The junction had 5 bases not matched to a gene; V was cut back by 5 bases and J by 8 bases. The CDR3 covers 15 residues. Germline V gene data show CDR1 as SGHTA and CDR2 as FQGTGA. CDR3 in amino acids: CASSPGTSGGDEQFF. CDR3 DNA: TGTGCCAGCAGCCCTGGGACTAGCGGGGGCGATGAGCAGTTCTTC.